The 27 T cell receptor beta chains reported below all come from one sample, sequenced in a study of T cells in Graves' hyperthyroidism and ophthalmopathy. Template material for amplifying TCR beta CDR3 regions consisted of RNA transcripts. The primer set for the first-round RT-PCR of the TCR CDR3 was HTBI. TCRdb processed the multiplex PCR reads anew with MiXCR; each CDR3 protein has one entry. The sample records hundreds of thousands of distinct CDR3 sequences, around 22% being singletons. The sequenced material came from blood. These receptors were taken from a woman in her twenties or thirties with Graves' ophthalmopathy.

This rearrangement joins TRBV2 to TRBJ2-2; TRBD2 matches 9 bases. The V and J ends lost 7 bases and 2 bases, in that order; junction bases with no gene match: 5. Germline V gene lookup returns CDR1 SNHLY and CDR2 FYNNEI. The CDR3 runs to 15 residues. The DNA for the CDR3 is TGTGCCAGCACCGGACTAGCGAGTAACACCGGGGAGCTGTTTTTT. It codes for CASTGLASNTGELFF.

This chain joins TRBV6-5 and TRBJ2-7, with 8 bases aligning to TRBD2. V lost 0 bases, J lost 11 bases, and 12 bases stayed unmatched. The germline gives CDR1 MNHEY, CDR2 SVGAGI. The CDR3 runs to 15 residues. CDR3 loop: CASSYSRVTGGPEYF. In DNA, the CDR3 is TGTGCCAGCAGTTACTCCAGAGTGACGGGAGGGCCCGAGTACTTC.

This clonotype was seen repeatedly, ten times or more. This chain joins TRBV6-1 and TRBJ2-7; D perhaps matches TRBD2 (5 bases). The CDR3 length is 14 residues. V gave up 6 bases and J gave up 3 bases, with 15 bases separating them. Germline CDR1 and CDR2: MNHNS and SASEGT. The CDR3 loop reads CASRPTGIGYEQYF. The CDR3 DNA reads TGTGCCAGCAGACCGACCGGGATAGGCTACGAGCAGTACTTC.

This clonotype was counted ten times or more. The V gene is TRBV6-4, the J gene TRBJ1-2; D is ambiguous. This CDR3 region has 11 residues. The germline V gene has CDR1 MRHNA and CDR2 SNTAGT. The ends were cut back, 6 bases at V and 8 bases at J, with 10 bases in the middle. CDR3 nucleotide sequence: TGTGCCAGCAGGGCCAGCGTAGGCTACACCTTC. It codes for CASRASVGYTF.

This clonotype occurred a few times. CDR3 protein: CSAEAMSYTF. The CDR3 DNA reads as TGCAGTGCTGAGGCGATGAGCTACACCTTC. The chain couples TRBV20-1 to TRBJ1-2; D uncertain. The CDR3 runs to 10 residues. The germline V and J ends were trimmed by 5 bases and 9 bases, with 10 bases remaining between them. The germline gives CDR1 DFQATT, CDR2 SNEGSKA (reference sequence).

The rearrangement uses TRBV15 and TRBJ1-2; a possible D gene is TRBD1 (6 bases). Trimming took 5 bases from V and 3 from J, leaving 10 bases between them. Germline assignment: CDR1 LNHNV and CDR2 YYDKDF (reference sequence). This CDR3 is 13 amino acids long. CDR3 sequence reads: CATSLDSYYGYTF. In DNA, the CDR3 is TGTGCCACCAGCTTGGACAGCTACTATGGCTACACCTTC. Combining the CDR3 with reference TRBV15 and TRBJ1-2 gives the whole variable domain DAMVIQNPRYQVTQFGKPVTLSCSQTLNHNVMYWYQQKSSQAPKLLFHYYDKDFNNEADTPDNFQSRRPNTSFCFLDIRSPGLGDTAMYLCATSLDSYYGYTFGSGTRLTVV.

This clonotype was seen only a few times. The rearrangement links TRBV12-3 or TRBV12-4 to TRBJ1-2; D not certain. Trimming took off 10 bases at V and 8 bases at J, with 14 bases between the two ends. The CDR3 totals 11 residues. CDR3 DNA sequence: TGTGCCACAGCGGTGGCGACGGGCTACACCTTC. Its translation is CATAVATGYTF.

This clonotype appeared many times. The chain couples TRBV12-3 or TRBV12-4 to TRBJ2-5; D is unresolved. This CDR3 is built from 12 residues. Trimming cost V 6 bases and J 2 bases, with 7 bases left between them. CDR3: CASSLGQETQYF. The CDR3 DNA sequence: TGTGCCAGCAGCTTGGGTCAAGAGACCCAGTACTTC.

This clonotype appeared a few times. This chain connects TRBV10-2 to TRBJ2-1; D uncertain. V dropped 5 bases and J dropped 4 bases, with 6 bases sitting between them. Germline CDR1 is WSHSY and CDR2 is SAAADI. The CDR3 has 12 amino acids. CDR3 residues: CASSKGYNEQFF. CDR3 bases: TGCGCCAGCAGTAAGGGTTACAATGAGCAGTTCTTC.

This clonotype was picked up many times. V usage is TRBV2 and J usage is TRBJ2-7; the match to TRBD2 covers 11 bases. The germline CDR1 and CDR2 sequences are SNHLY and FYNNEI. Trimming cost V 6 bases and J 2 bases; bases outside gene matches: 3. This CDR3 has 14 amino acids. CDR3 nucleotide sequence: TGTGCCAGCAGCCAACTAGCGGGGGCCTACGAGCAGTACTTC. Residues: CASSQLAGAYEQYF.

Regarding this clonotype: A much more abundant neighbour one base away suggests this may be a read error. CDR3 sequence: CASGLDRSYEQYF. The CDR3 bases are TGTGCTAGTGGTTTGGACAGGTCCTACGAGCAGTACTTC. J is TRBJ2-7 and V is TRBV12-5, with a possible D match to TRBD1 (5 bases). The length of the CDR3 is 13 residues. The germline V gene encodes CDR1 LGHNT and CDR2 FRNRAP. V gave up 1 base and J gave up 1 base, with 5 bases separating them.

This chain links TRBV19 with TRBJ2-2, with 8 bases identical to TRBD1. This CDR3 is 14 amino acids long. With 9 bases clipped from V and 1 base from J, the junction kept 4 bases outside the gene matches. CDR1 is LNHDA, CDR2 SQIVND, per germline (reference sequence). CDR3 protein: CASCGQGNTGELFF. DNA of the CDR3: TGTGCCAGCTGTGGACAGGGGAACACCGGGGAGCTGTTTTTT.

In regard to this clonotype: A read error may be the cause here, since a much bigger clone is one base away. The gene calls are TRBV6-1 and TRBJ2-7; no definite D call. The CDR3 runs 15 residues. The germline V gene has CDR1 MNHNS and CDR2 SASEGT. Trimming stripped 3 bases from V and 2 bases from J, with 14 bases between. The DNA of the CDR3 is TGTGCCAGCAGTGATTCCCCCGCAGGAACCTACGAGCAGTACTTC. The encoded protein is CASSDSPAGTYEQYF.

The chain is built from TRBV10-3 and TRBJ1-1; 9 bases agree with TRBD1. Germline trimming cut 4 bases from V and 4 bases from J; bases unmatched to any gene: 7. This CDR3 is built from 15 residues. CDR1 ENHRY and CDR2 SYGVKD come from the germline V gene. The CDR3 bases are TGTGCCATCAGTGGTTCGGACAGGGGCGGCACTGAAGCTTTCTTT. Residues: CAISGSDRGGTEAFF.

As to this clonotype: This sequence may be a read error, since a much larger clone differs from it by one base. The chain recombines TRBV12-3 or TRBV12-4 with TRBJ1-3, with D unclear. The CDR3 has 14 residues. V dropped 3 bases and J dropped 0 bases, with 6 bases sitting between them. The DNA for the CDR3 is TGTGCCAGCAGTTTCAGGCGCTCTGGAAACACCATATATTTT. Translated, it gives CASSFRRSGNTIYF.

This clonotype has at least ten counts. The rearrangement links TRBV29-1 to TRBJ2-4, with D tentatively TRBD2 (6 bases). The CDR3 sequence is 13 residues long. CDR1 is SQVTM, CDR2 ANQGSEA, per germline. The V end lost 4 bases, the J end lost 5 bases, and 12 bases lay between the germline ends. CDR3 amino acids: CSVGREAENIQYF. CDR3 nucleotides: TGCAGCGTTGGGAGGGAGGCAGAAAACATTCAGTACTTC.

In this sample, this clonotype turned up many times. CDR3 in amino acids: CASSSRGERDYRYTF. The CDR3 DNA sequence: TGCGCCAGCAGCTCGAGGGGGGAAAGGGATTATCGCTACACCTTC. This chain connects TRBV5-1 to TRBJ1-2, with a possible D match to TRBD1 (6 bases). Looked up from germline, CDR1 is SGHRS and CDR2 is YFSETQ. The V end was cut by 3 bases, the J end by 9 bases, with 21 bases between. The CDR3 is made up of 15 amino acids.

The rearrangement joins TRBV12-3 or TRBV12-4 to TRBJ2-7; possibly TRBD1 for D (5 bases). V was shortened by 5 bases and J by 0 bases, with 14 bases between the two germline ends. This CDR3 region has 15 residues. CDR3 in amino acids: CASSLTPDNSYEQYF. CDR3 in DNA: TGTGCCAGCAGTCTAACCCCGGACAACTCCTACGAGCAGTACTTC.

The chain uses TRBV6-2 or TRBV6-3 and TRBJ2-6; 7 positions agree with TRBD1. The germline CDR1 and CDR2 sequences are MNHEY and SVGEGT. CDR3 length equals 18 residues. The ends lost 2 bases at V and 0 bases at J; junction bases unmatched: 7. The CDR3 spells CASSYDGTAVSGANVLTF. The CDR3 nucleotides read TGTGCCAGCAGTTACGATGGGACAGCGGTCTCTGGGGCCAACGTCCTGACTTTC.

In this sample, this clonotype turned up many times. The rearrangement links TRBV4-2 to TRBJ1-5; the D gene is possibly TRBD1 (5 bases). The CDR3 contains 15 residues. The ends were cut back, 0 bases at V and 5 bases at J, with 11 bases in the middle. From germline, CDR1 is LGHNA and CDR2 YNFKEQ. CDR3 residues: CASSQDTGYHQPQHF. The DNA of the CDR3 is TGTGCCAGCAGCCAAGATACAGGTTACCATCAGCCCCAGCATTTT.

The rearrangement uses TRBV6-5 and TRBJ1-6; no definite D call. The CDR3 sequence is 17 residues long. CDR1 and CDR2 from the germline V gene are MNHEY and SVGAGI. Trimming shortened V by 1 base and J by 5 bases, and 15 bases separated the two germline ends. CDR3 amino acids: CASSYLDWYSDNSPLHF. The CDR3 DNA reads TGTGCCAGCAGTTACTTAGACTGGTACTCAGATAATTCACCCCTCCACTTT.

This clonotype appeared many times. The chain couples TRBV6-2 or TRBV6-3 to TRBJ2-4; D not resolved. With 4 bases removed from V and 1 base from J, the gap between germline ends came to 5 bases. Germline V gives CDR1 MNHEY, CDR2 SVGEGT. The CDR3 has 13 residues. CDR3 in DNA: TGTGCCAGCAGTTTCCCGGCCAAAAACATTCAGTACTTC. Translated: CASSFPAKNIQYF.

This clonotype was seen at least ten times. V is TRBV2 and J is TRBJ2-7, with 11 bases matching TRBD1. There are 16 residues in the CDR3. Germline CDR1 SNHLY, CDR2 FYNNEI. The trim removed 3 bases at V and 2 bases at J, leaving 6 bases unmatched. The CDR3 here is CASSDLWGQGAYEQYF. The CDR3 nucleotides are TGTGCCAGCAGTGATTTGTGGGGACAGGGGGCCTACGAGCAGTACTTC.

V and J are TRBV30 and TRBJ2-7; TRBD2 might be the D (5 bases). This CDR3 is built from 13 residues. Germline-derived CDR1 and CDR2 are GTSNPN and SVGIG (reference sequence). The V end was cut by 1 base, the J end by 7 bases, with 14 bases between. This CDR3 reads CAWSGGDNREQYF. DNA for the CDR3: TGTGCCTGGAGTGGGGGAGATAATAGGGAGCAGTACTTC.

This clonotype was counted at least ten times. The gene calls are TRBV18 and TRBJ2-7, with TRBD1 identical over 9 bases. With V trimmed by 6 bases and J by 5 bases, 5 bases remained unmatched. CDR3 size: 13 residues. Germline loops: CDR1 KGHSH, CDR2 LQKENI. The CDR3 nucleotides read TGTGCCAGCTCGCAGGGACAGGGCCACGAGCAGTACTTC. Its translation is CASSQGQGHEQYF.

The table lists this clonotype with many counts. V gene TRBV19 combines with J gene TRBJ2-5, with a tentative D call TRBD2 (5 bases). V was clipped by 3 bases and J by 3 bases, with 11 bases between them. There are 14 residues in the CDR3. CDR1 is LNHDA and CDR2 is SQIVND in the germline V gene (reference sequence). The CDR3 sequence is CASSIRLGEETQYF. CDR3 nucleotide sequence: TGTGCCAGTAGTATTAGGCTCGGGGAAGAGACCCAGTACTTC.

In its sample, this clonotype was seen many times. The V and J genes are TRBV7-2 and TRBJ1-2; D may be TRBD1 (5 bases). The V gene's germline CDR1 is SGHTA and CDR2 FQGNSA. The length of the CDR3 is 15 residues. Trimming took 5 bases from V and 4 from J, leaving 17 bases between them. The CDR3 sequence is CASSAEGQGLYGYTF. Here the CDR3 DNA reads TGTGCCAGCAGCGCCGAAGGGCAGGGTCTCTATGGCTACACCTTC.